This T cell receptor beta chain was documented in a study of shared clonotypes between healthy human individuals. As for the study in general: Donors consisted of two women and a few men between 18 and 49. Researchers assigned three CD4 naive, three CD4 memory, two CD8 naive and one CD8 memory plate to each donor.

Here immunoSEQ multiplex PCR was the method, and the copy in TCRdb shows in-frame clones only, minus some. The sample has some 2.1 million clones, approximately 94% seen once. Findings and caveats of the study: Generation probabilities of non-shared clonotypes were lower (relative to those shared by all four donors).

Concerning this clone itself: Its antigen remains unidentified.

The ends were cut back, 4 bases at V and 3 bases at J, with 15 bases in the middle. The CDR3 has 15 residues. CDR1 SGHAT and CDR2 FQNNGV come from the germline V gene. Naive CD8 cells lacked CD45RO, underwent positive selection for CCR7 and left out terminally differentiated effector memory CD45RA+ cells. The donor population consisted of healthy HIV-negative adults with no recent acute infections or vaccinations. The receptor was isolated from a young man in good health. J is TRBJ2-5 and V is TRBV11-2, with a tentative D call TRBD2 (5 bases). Sequenced: naive CD8+ T cells sorted from blood. CDR3 residues: CASSSLEVDKETQYF. CDR3 in DNA: TGTGCCAGCAGCTCCTTGGAGGTTGATAAAGAGACCCAGTACTTC.